Shown below are 2 T cell receptor beta chains from a single sample sequenced in a study of T cells in Graves' hyperthyroidism and ophthalmopathy. TCR beta CDR3 regions were amplified from RNA. When the TCR CDR3 underwent first-round RT-PCR, the HTBI primer set was used. TCRdb re-called the multiplex PCR reads with MiXCR, one entry per CDR3 protein. Of approximately 370,000 distinct CDR3 sequences in the sample, 17% were seen once. Sequencing was performed on blood. These receptors all come from a woman in her thirties with Graves' hyperthyroidism that later progressed to Graves' ophthalmopathy.

This clonotype was counted ten times or more. The CDR3 bases are TGCGCCAGCAGCTTTGAGACTGAGCAGTTCTTC. It is translated as CASSFETEQFF. The chain couples TRBV5-1 to TRBJ2-1; D is unclear. Germline CDR1 and CDR2: SGHRS and YFSETQ. V lost 2 bases to trimming and J lost 9 bases, with 6 bases between them. This CDR3 contains 11 residues.

The chain employs TRBV20-1 and TRBJ2-2; D unclear. The V and J ends lost 5 bases and 1 base respectively, with 11 bases between them. This CDR3 is built from 14 residues. Germline V CDR1 and CDR2: DFQATT, SNEGSKA (reference sequence). The CDR3 region has the DNA TGCAGTGCTCCAGATACAGAGAACACCGGGGAGCTGTTTTTT. It yields the protein CSAPDTENTGELFF.